The T cell receptor (beta chain) described here comes from a study of graft-versus-host responses after intestinal transplantation. Study context: All recipients got anti-thymocyte globulin induction, then tacrolimus and steroids for 2 to 4 years. Study-wide findings and caveats: Present in recipient marrow, GvH clones included some that appeared first in ileum or blood.

The data were produced by immunoSEQ multiplex PCR, yet TCRdb's version contains in-frame clones alone and is incomplete. The sample records 93,000 or so clones, over 85% being singletons. Comment on this clone: Its antigen remains unknown.

The CDR3 sequence is 14 residues long. Germline CDR1 MNHNS, CDR2 SASEGT. With 5 bases removed from V and 7 bases from J, the gap between germline ends came to 12 bases. The chain couples TRBV6-1 to TRBJ1-6; D call uncertain. The TCR was taken from a human donor who received an intestinal transplant. The sample consisted of unstimulated CD8+ T cells sorted from spleen or lymph node cells, taken before intestinal transplant. The CDR3 bases are TGTGCCAGCAGTTATAGAGAGCTCAATTCACCCCTCCACTTT. This gives the protein CASSYRELNSPLHF.